This T cell receptor beta chain was obtained from a study of blood T cell repertoires in COVID-19. Whole-study context: From the United States, Italy and Spain came samples of acute and convalescent COVID-19. The analysed material was cDNA or gDNA that came from T cells, B-cell-depleted T cells, or PBMCs.

V shed 6 bases, J shed 5 bases, and the junction held 5 bases outside the gene matches. Germline V gene lookup returns CDR1 SGHRS and CDR2 YFSETQ. CDR3 length equals 14 residues. Individuals aged roughly 18 to 95 years were recruited from roughly 23 US areas. The recovered donors of Cohort 3 showed two negative PCRs, clearance, or symptom resolution. Method: immunoSEQ multiplex PCR; TCRdb's copy keeps in-frame clones and lacks some. This table holds more than 300,000 clones, roughly 89% found once. The rearrangement links TRBV5-1 to TRBJ1-4, with TRBD1 identical over 9 bases. The origin of this receptor is a woman in her thirties who had recovered from COVID-19. Sequencing was done on a sample of PBMCs or T cells enriched from blood (not recorded which). The CDR3 sequence: CASNPGQGNEKLFF. The CDR3 nucleotides are TGCGCCAGCAACCCGGGACAGGGAAATGAAAAACTGTTTTTT.